The entry below describes one T cell receptor (beta chain). Its antigen remains undetermined. Per-base quality was not reported, and no clone a single base away is much larger than it. The CDR3 regions of human TCRbeta chains were analyzed by immunosequencing. Per the authors' processing: Repertoire TCRs were checked for matches against a reference library of SARS-CoV-2-specific TCRs that had been generated using the MIRA antigen-specificity platform. Breadth was defined as the fraction of unique TCRs that were SARS-CoV-2-associated. Depth was defined as the fraction of total T cells that were SARS-CoV-2-associated. Using the MIRA data, each spike-specific TCR was mapped to the spike region that the TCR reacts to and placed in a CD4 or CD8 class. Log10-transformed breadth and depth values were compared by one-way ANOVA with Sidak's multiple comparisons tests. The table comes from immuneACCESS by way of TCRdb, which keeps in-frame sequences with V and J called. Part of the clones is missing from these tables; in studies checked, under half for an unresolved V gene and the rest for unknown reasons. The D gene and trimming were derived from the DNA, and the V and J assignments and clone size from that table. This sample has roughly 80,000 clones in its table, and approximately 91% of those were observed once. About 5% of the sample comes from the top ten.

Trimmed from V: 1 base; trimmed from J: 1 base; junction bases lacking a gene match: 11. Looking up the germline V gene yields CDR1 LGHNA and CDR2 YSLEER. The CDR3 sequence holds 18 residues, the cysteine and phenylalanine included. Solely the CDR3 DNA is kept, with 54 bases framed from the first base. This entry belongs to a study of T cell responses to AZD1222 COVID-19 vaccine (dated by TCRdb to the early 2020s). With respect to the entire study: A total of more than 230 trial participants underwent TCR sequencing, of whom 200 to 220 received two doses of AZD1222 and about 25 received two doses of the MenACWY control vaccine. Trial participants were enrolled into age subgroups of 18-55, 56-69 and 70-plus years, which contained approximately 150, 28 and 58 TCR-sequenced participants, respectively. Results and caveats for the whole study, not just this receptor: Spike-specific TCR breadth and depth rose significantly after two AZD1222 doses compared with day 0 and with MenACWY recipients. CD4 TCRs associated with the vaccine covered the entire spike protein, and the dominant responses were in regions 160-218 and 743-854. Most participants were white British and females outnumbered males, and the authors suggested that clonal diversity may have been underestimated. No day 14 peak-response samples were available, so repertoires were characterized only after the peak T cell response. Reportedly, close to half of the unique spike-specific TCRs recognized epitopes lying outside the regions that are mutated in the B.1.351 and B.1.1.7 variants. Conclusions about previously exposed vaccinees are limited, since just a handful of AZD1222 recipients were seropositive for SARS-CoV-2 at baseline. In the small 56-69-year group, the increase in depth fell short of significance, most likely because of low power.

The sample's time point label is to be understood as: baseline before first vaccination. The sample's treatment or condition label is to be understood as: meningococcal conjugate vaccine given as trial control. The vaccinee samples were drawn from two UK trials, COV001 and COV002, one of which was a single-blind randomized controlled phase 2/3 trial testing AZD1222 (ChAdOx1 nCoV-19) in healthy adults. For TCRbeta chain sequencing, PBMC samples were collected from trial participants at day 0 and at day 28 after the second dose. The sample was peripheral blood, taken on day 0 of MenACWY control vaccination. In this chain, TRBV4-3 is recombined with TRBJ2-7, and 9 junction bases match TRBD1. This sequence originates from an adult in good health. The nucleotides are TGCGCCAGCAGCCAAGGTGGGACAGGGAGTTTCACGTCCTACGAGCAGTACTTC. The encoded protein is CASSQGGTGSFTSYEQYF.